The 24 T cell receptor beta chains reported below all come from one sample, sequenced in a study of T-cell memory formation after mild COVID-19. TCRdb recomputed calls from the 5' RACE reads with MiXCR, one row per CDR3 protein. This table holds about 540,000 distinct CDR3 sequences, roughly 22% found once. Input material: PBMCs or a T cell subset sorted from them (not recorded which). The receptors shown here come from an adult woman who had mild COVID-19 (a few samples of this study predate the infection). Cell type and time point are not known.

V and J are TRBV12-3 or TRBV12-4 and TRBJ2-1, with D perhaps given as TRBD1 or TRBD2 (5 bases each). Trimming removed 6 bases at V and 7 bases at J, with 16 bases between. The CDR3 extends over 14 amino acids. The CDR3 DNA reads as TGTGCCAGCAGCCCCGGGTTTTGGGGGAATGAGCAGTTCTTC. This sequence encodes CASSPGFWGNEQFF.

This clonotype was counted a few times. This rearrangement joins TRBV5-1 to TRBJ1-5; D is undetermined. The CDR3 sequence is 14 residues long. V lost 0 bases and J 7 bases, leaving 11 bases between the germline ends. Germline CDR1 and CDR2: SGHRS and YFSETQ. For the CDR3, the DNA is TGCGCCAGCAGCTTGGGGGCGGGAGGCCAGCCCCAGCATTTT. It encodes CASSLGAGGQPQHF.

The chain combines TRBV20-1 with TRBJ1-1; tentative D call: TRBD1 (6 bases). The CDR3 length is 18 residues. V shed 1 base and J shed 1 base, with 22 bases lying between them. From germline, CDR1 is DFQATT and CDR2 SNEGSKA (reference sequence). CDR3: CSARGYGVSDSKNTEAFF. The CDR3 DNA reads TGCAGTGCTAGAGGATACGGGGTCTCGGACAGCAAGAACACTGAAGCTTTCTTT.

This clonotype was picked up a small number of times. The CDR3 loop reads CASSRGQMITDTQYF. CDR3 coding DNA: TGTGCCAGCAGCCGGGGACAGATGATCACAGATACGCAGTATTTT. V gene TRBV7-3 combines with J gene TRBJ2-3, with 7 bases identical to TRBD1. The CDR3 consists of 15 residues. After removal of 5 bases from V and 2 bases from J, the junction contained 7 bases not matched to a gene. CDR1 and CDR2 (germline): SGHTA, FQGTGA. Full variable domain (remainder filled in from reference TRBV7-3 and TRBJ2-3): GAGVSQTPSNKVTEKGKYVELRCDPISGHTALYWYRQSLGQGPEFLIYFQGTGAADDSGLPNDRFFAVRPEGSVSTLKIQRTERGDSAVYLCASSRGQMITDTQYFGPGTRLTVL.

About this clonotype itself: One end of the junction is discordant with germline, which a read error may explain. The chain joins TRBV23-1 to TRBJ2-5; 9 nucleotides match TRBD1. TRBV23-1 has ORF status, its function being uncertain. The CDR3 covers 16 residues. The CDR3, as DNA: TGCGCCAGCAGTAAATCCCGGGACAGGGACCAAGAGACCCAGTACTTC. This sequence encodes CASSKSRDRDQETQYF.

The chain employs TRBV12-3 or TRBV12-4 and TRBJ1-2; 7 bases agree with TRBD1. This CDR3 is built from 13 residues. V dropped 7 bases and J dropped 4; count of bases not matched to a gene: 6. The CDR3 is CASTRQGSYGYTF. Written as DNA, the CDR3 is TGTGCCAGCACTAGACAGGGAAGCTATGGCTACACCTTC.

The CDR3, as DNA: TGTGCCGGTATAGCGGGAGGTCCCCAAGAGACCCAGTACTTC. Amino acid sequence: CAGIAGGPQETQYF. V gene TRBV7-9 combines with J gene TRBJ2-5; 10 nucleotides agree with TRBD2. Germline CDR1 reads SEHNR; CDR2 reads FQNEAQ (reference sequence). This CDR3 has 14 amino acids. With V trimmed by 11 bases and J by 1 base, 7 bases remained unmatched.

This clonotype was counted between two and nine times. The V gene is TRBV7-2, the J gene TRBJ2-3; 7 bases are shared with TRBD2. The CDR3 runs to 16 residues. V was pared by 3 bases and J by 1 base, with 7 bases of the junction left unmatched. Germline-derived CDR1 and CDR2 are SGHTA and FQGNSA. CDR3 amino acids: CASSFGGSLRTDTQYF. The CDR3 region has the DNA TGTGCCAGCAGCTTTGGCGGGAGTCTTCGCACAGATACGCAGTATTTT.

This chain links TRBV2 with TRBJ2-4, with D possibly being TRBD2 (5 bases). Deletions cut 9 bases from V and 0 bases from J, with 18 bases between. The CDR3 is 16 residues long. The germline V gene encodes CDR1 SNHLY and CDR2 FYNNEI. This CDR3 reads CARAARTGSAKNIQYF. The DNA for the CDR3 is TGTGCCAGAGCGGCCCGGACGGGGTCAGCCAAAAACATTCAGTACTTC.

There are a few counts of this clonotype. J is TRBJ2-5 and V is TRBV24-1; 8 bases are shared with TRBD1. Germline V gene sequence: CDR1 KGHDR, CDR2 SFDVKD. The CDR3 covers 15 residues. V shed 0 bases, J shed 5 bases, and the junction held 4 bases outside the gene matches. The CDR3 coding sequence is TGTGCCACCAGTGATTTGGGACAGGGTGTTGAGACCCAGTACTTC. It yields the protein CATSDLGQGVETQYF.

In its sample, this clonotype was seen a few times. CDR3 nucleotide sequence: TGTGCCAGCAGTTACAGCGGGAGGGCCAACGAGCAGTACTTC. Translation: CASSYSGRANEQYF. The J gene is TRBJ2-7, the V gene TRBV12-3 or TRBV12-4; 10 positions agree with TRBD2. The CDR3 loop spans 14 amino acids. V was clipped by 4 bases and J by 5 bases; unmatched bases: 5.

The chain recombines TRBV12-2 with TRBJ2-4; the DNA was not compared with TRBD1, the D call given in the table. TRBV12-2 is deemed a pseudogene. The CDR3 runs to 14 residues. CDR3 sequence (DNA): TGTGCAAGTCGCAGGGACAGGGAGTTAGACATTCAGTACTTC. Translating gives CASRRDRELDIQYF.

J is TRBJ2-7 and V is TRBV7-9; maybe TRBD1 (6 bases). Between the trimmed V and J ends, which lost 1 base and 6 bases, there was a span of 19 bases. This CDR3 has 16 amino acids. The germline V gene encodes CDR1 SEHNR and CDR2 FQNEAQ (reference sequence). CDR3 in amino acids: CASSLVGHTIGSEQYF. The CDR3, as DNA: TGTGCCAGCAGCTTAGTGGGACACACGATCGGGTCCGAGCAGTACTTC.

The sample holds a few counts of this clonotype. The rearrangement uses TRBV5-1 and TRBJ2-5, with TRBD2 matching over 12 bases. In germline, CDR1 is SGHRS, CDR2 YFSETQ. The J segment lost 5 bases and the V segment lost 7 bases, leaving 6 bases of the junction unmatched. This CDR3 is 14 amino acids long. This chain's CDR3 is CASSSGGAVETQYF. The CDR3 DNA is TGCGCCAGCTCTAGCGGGGGGGCCGTGGAGACCCAGTACTTC.

The chain employs TRBV14 and TRBJ2-1; weak D call: TRBD2 (5 bases). Germline V gene sequence: CDR1 SGHDN, CDR2 FVKESK. Trimming shortened V by 1 base and J by 7 bases, and 26 bases separated the two germline ends. The CDR3 totals 19 residues. CDR3 DNA sequence: TGTGCCAGCAGCCAAGGTTACCGAAGAACAGATAGCGTCGAAAATGAGCAGTTCTTC. It codes for CASSQGYRRTDSVENEQFF. Using reference TRBV14 and TRBJ2-1 for the parts outside the CDR3, the full variable domain is EAGVTQFPSHSVIEKGQTVTLRCDPISGHDNLYWYRRVMGKEIKFLLHFVKESKQDESGMPNNRFLAERTGGTYSTLKVQPAELEDSGVYFCASSQGYRRTDSVENEQFFGPGTRLTVL.

The chain couples TRBV2 to TRBJ2-7, with a weak D call TRBD1 (6 bases). Germline CDR1 SNHLY, CDR2 FYNNEI. V lost 9 bases, J lost 3 bases, and 21 bases lay in between. The length of the CDR3 is 15 residues. CDR3: CARLLDRLLFYEQYF. The CDR3 DNA follows: TGTGCCAGGCTCCTGGACAGATTACTATTCTACGAGCAGTACTTC.

J is TRBJ2-1 and V is TRBV14; perhaps D is TRBD1 or TRBD2 (5 bases each). CDR1 is SGHDN, CDR2 FVKESK, per germline. Trimming stripped 4 bases from V and 12 bases from J, with 19 bases between. The CDR3 has 14 residues. The CDR3 region is CASSRLQGRWAQFF. The CDR3 coding sequence is TGTGCCAGCAGCCGCCTTCAGGGACGCTGGGCGCAGTTCTTC.

The rearrangement links TRBV10-3 to TRBJ2-3; 7 nucleotides match TRBD1. CDR1 is ENHRY and CDR2 is SYGVKD in the germline V gene. Trimming removed 0 bases from V and 2 bases from J; junction bases left unmatched: 8. The CDR3 consists of 17 residues. This chain's CDR3 is CAISESRQGPPTDTQYF. In DNA, the CDR3 is TGTGCCATCAGTGAGTCGAGACAGGGACCTCCCACAGATACGCAGTATTTT.

This clonotype was observed a single time. As DNA, the CDR3 is TGTGCCAGCAGCGTAGATGTCGGGTTCACAGATACGCAGTATTTT. It codes for CASSVDVGFTDTQYF. This rearrangement joins TRBV9 to TRBJ2-3; D remains unclear. Germline CDR1 SGDLS, CDR2 YYNGEE. There are 15 residues in the CDR3. V lost 0 bases, J lost 2 bases, and 10 bases lay in between.

This clonotype occurred a few times. The V and J genes are TRBV10-3 and TRBJ1-3; D is unclear. The CDR3 length is 14 residues. CDR1 ENHRY and CDR2 SYGVKD come from the germline V gene. The V gene lost 4 bases and the J gene lost 6 bases, with 13 bases spanning the gap. The CDR3, as DNA: TGTGCCATCAGTGGGGCTGCCGCGCCAAACACCATATATTTT. Translating it yields CAISGAAAPNTIYF.

The chain couples TRBV7-3 to TRBJ2-7; tentative D call: TRBD1 (5 bases). Germline assignment: CDR1 SGHTA and CDR2 FQGTGA. This CDR3 region has 13 residues. The V gene lost 2 bases and the J gene lost 3 bases, with 8 bases spanning the gap. CDR3: CASSLQGNYEQYF. In DNA form, the CDR3 reads TGTGCCAGCAGCTTACAGGGAAACTACGAGCAGTACTTC.

The rearrangement uses TRBV5-5 and TRBJ1-1, with TRBD1 identical over 8 bases. The CDR3 totals 17 residues. The germline V gene has CDR1 SGHKS and CDR2 YYEKEE (reference sequence). The junction had 10 bases not matched to a gene; V was cut back by 1 base and J by 2 bases. CDR3 in DNA: TGTGCCAGCAGCTTGATTTATACTGGGACAGGAAACACTGAAGCTTTCTTT. It translates to CASSLIYTGTGNTEAFF.

The chain combines TRBV19 with TRBJ1-2; D unresolved. V dropped 5 bases and J dropped 4 bases, with 8 bases sitting between them. The CDR3 covers 12 residues. CDR1 is LNHDA and CDR2 is SQIVND in the germline V gene (reference sequence). The CDR3 DNA reads as TGTGCCAGTAGTCCCGCTGGCTATGGCTACACCTTC. Protein sequence: CASSPAGYGYTF.

This CDR3 is CASSVERGRTDTQYF. The CDR3 nucleotides read TGTGCCAGCAGCGTAGAAAGGGGGCGGACAGATACGCAGTATTTT. V is TRBV9 and J is TRBJ2-3, with 7 bases aligning to TRBD1. V shed 0 bases and J 3 bases; nucleotides not matched to a gene: 4. Germline V lookup: CDR1 SGDLS, CDR2 YYNGEE. The CDR3 runs 15 residues.